These 3 T cell receptor beta chains originate from one sample sequenced in a study of CXCR3-negative and CXCR3-positive naive CD8 T cells. All TRB cDNA libraries came from 5' RACE performed with UMI labels. TCRdb reprocessed the 5' RACE reads, keeping one entry per CDR3 protein, no DNA. The record lists fewer than 90,000 distinct CDR3 sequences, of which the ten most abundant hold 1.6%. Sequencing used naive CXCR3- CD8+ T cells from blood. Subset denoted: CD45RO-CCR7+CD27+CD95- naive CD8+ T cells lacking CXCR3 (TNR3-). The receptors come from a human donor in good health. Some clones in this sample may be carry-over from other donors' samples.

The chain uses TRBV27 and TRBJ2-7. The CDR3 consists of 15 residues. The V gene's germline CDR1 is MNHEY and CDR2 SMNVEV (reference sequence). This chain's CDR3 is CASSLWSSGPYEQYF.

The CDR3 reads CASSDRGSTDTQYF. This sequence joins TRBV28 and TRBJ2-3; checking the TCRdb D call of TRBD1 is not possible without DNA. The CDR3 contains 14 residues. Germline-derived CDR1 and CDR2 are MDHEN and SYDVKM.

V usage is TRBV3-1 and J usage is TRBJ2-3; TCRdb calls TRBD1, which cannot be checked without DNA. The CDR3 is made up of 15 amino acids. CDR1 and CDR2 (germline): LGHDT, YNNKEL (reference sequence). The CDR3: CASSPRLVITDTQYF.